These 17 T cell receptor beta chains were sequenced from one sample in a study of blood T cell repertoires in COVID-19. This table comes from immunoSEQ multiplex PCR, and its TCRdb copy is limited to in-frame clones, with some not included. The data show some 95,000 clones, with approximately 89% seen just once and about 2.5% held by the top ten. Specimen: peripheral blood. These TCRs come from a human donor with active COVID-19. The donor label of this sample is uncertain.

The chain couples TRBV9 to TRBJ2-4; 12 bases map to TRBD2. V lost 0 bases to trimming and J lost 7 bases; unmatched junction nucleotides: 14. CDR1 is SGDLS and CDR2 is YYNGEE in the germline V gene. The CDR3 is made up of 19 amino acids. The CDR3 protein is CASSVGLASGGAGNNIQYF. The CDR3 DNA reads TGTGCCAGCAGCGTAGGCCTCGCTAGCGGGGGGGCCGGCAACAACATTCAGTACTTC. The full variable domain, its missing parts supplied by reference TRBV9 and TRBJ2-4, is DSGVTQTPKHLITATGQRVTLRCSPRSGDLSVYWYQQSLDQGLQFLIQYYNGEERAKGNILERFSAQQFPDLHSELNLSSLELGDSALYFCASSVGLASGGAGNNIQYFGAGTRLSVL.

The CDR3 loop is CASSQVVGAGRIYTF. In DNA, the CDR3 is TGCGCCAGCAGCCAAGTGGTCGGCGCAGGGAGGATCTACACCTTC. The V gene is TRBV4-1, the J gene TRBJ1-2, with D perhaps TRBD1 (5 bases). Looked up from germline, CDR1 is MGHRA and CDR2 is YSYEKL. Trimming left V 1 base short and J 10 bases short, with 19 bases between. The CDR3 has 15 residues.

The chain employs TRBV9 and TRBJ2-5; 10 nucleotides line up with TRBD2. The CDR3 has 16 residues. The germline V gene has CDR1 SGDLS and CDR2 YYNGEE. The V gene end was trimmed by 2 bases and the J gene end by 5 bases; junction bases not matched to a gene: 9. In DNA form, the CDR3 reads TGTGCCAGCAGCGTTGGCCTAGCGGGGGTTCGGGAGACCCAGTACTTC. Translated, it gives CASSVGLAGVRETQYF.

In this sample, this clone turned up a few times. The rearrangement uses TRBV18 and TRBJ2-2; 9 bases fit TRBD1. The trim removed 2 bases at V and 4 bases at J, leaving 5 bases unmatched. Germline lookup yields CDR1 KGHSH and CDR2 LQKENI. This CDR3 region has 16 residues. The CDR3 spells CASSPTMTGGTGELFF. CDR3 nucleotides: TGTGCCAGCTCACCAACTATGACAGGGGGCACCGGGGAGCTGTTTTTT.

The CDR3 region is CASSSYLQGKNTGELFF. The CDR3 bases are TGTGCCAGCAGCTCGTATCTACAGGGGAAGAACACCGGGGAGCTGTTTTTT. J is TRBJ2-2 and V is TRBV11-2, with 7 positions matching TRBD1. Losses at the gene ends were 4 bases for V and 1 base for J; bases not matched to a gene: 9. There are 17 residues in the CDR3. CDR1 and CDR2 (germline): SGHAT, FQNNGV.

The rearrangement joins TRBV27 to TRBJ1-1; D is unresolved. The CDR3 loop spans 13 amino acids. Germline lookup yields CDR1 MNHEY and CDR2 SMNVEV (reference sequence). V lost 7 bases, J lost 4 bases, and 13 bases lay in between. CDR3 coding DNA: TGTGCCAGCAACCCACACGGGAGCACTGAAGCTTTCTTT. Translating gives CASNPHGSTEAFF.

This rearrangement joins TRBV21-1 to TRBJ2-2; the tabulated D call, TRBD2, remains unverified against the DNA. TRBV21-1 is a pseudogene. This CDR3 has 15 amino acids. The CDR3 spells CASSPIPCGTGELFF. The CDR3 coding sequence is TGTGCCAGCAGCCCAATCCCTTGCGGCACCGGGGAGCTGTTTTTT.

The chain combines TRBV3-1 (or the pseudogene TRBV3-2) with TRBJ2-2; D is undetermined. V lost 1 base, J lost 5 bases, and 5 bases lay in between. CDR1 is LGHDT, CDR2 YNNKEL, per germline (reference sequence). CDR3 length: 13 residues. CDR3 nucleotides: TGTGCCAGCAGCCAAGGAGAGACCGGGGAGCTGTTTTTT. Its protein is CASSQGETGELFF.

The chain combines TRBV2 with TRBJ2-2, with 10 bases that match TRBD2. This CDR3 is 15 amino acids long. V trimming: 6 bases; J trimming: 3 bases; junction bases outside the gene matches: 4. Per the germline V gene, CDR1 is SNHLY and CDR2 is FYNNEI. CDR3 in DNA: TGTGCCAGCAGAGCGGGGGGGCCCCACACCGGGGAGCTGTTTTTT. It encodes CASRAGGPHTGELFF.

V gene TRBV10-1 combines with J gene TRBJ1-1; 8 positions match TRBD1. CDR3 length: 16 residues. The germline V gene encodes CDR1 WNHNN and CDR2 SYGVQD (reference sequence). The junction had 11 bases not matched to a gene; V was cut back by 8 bases and J by 0 bases. CDR3 sequence (DNA): TGCGCCAGCCTCTATCCGACAGGGGAGGTGAACACTGAAGCTTTCTTT. Amino acid sequence: CASLYPTGEVNTEAFF.

The chain recombines TRBV5-1 with TRBJ1-3; 10 nucleotides match TRBD1. The J segment lost 4 bases and the V segment lost 7 bases, leaving 11 bases of the junction unmatched. This CDR3 spans 16 amino acids. The germline CDR1 and CDR2 sequences are SGHRS and YFSETQ. This CDR3 is CASARLGQGRGNTIYF. The CDR3 bases are TGCGCCAGCGCCCGCCTGGGACAGGGGAGAGGAAACACCATATATTTT.

The CDR3 loop is CASMLGDEQFF. The DNA of the CDR3 is TGTGCCAGCATGCTCGGGGATGAGCAGTTCTTC. The rearrangement uses TRBV5-4 and TRBJ2-1; D is possibly TRBD2 (5 bases). With 6 bases removed from V and 8 bases from J, the gap between germline ends came to 9 bases. The CDR3 covers 11 residues. Germline V lookup: CDR1 SGHNT, CDR2 YYREEE (reference sequence).

In the case of this clone: Compared with germline, one end of the junction differs, possibly owing to a read error. The genes are TRBV6-1 and TRBJ1-2; D is ambiguous. This CDR3 region has 14 residues. Germline loops: CDR1 MNHNS, CDR2 SASEGT. In nucleotides, the CDR3 is TGTGCCAGCAGGGAAGGGCAGGCTAACTATGGCTACACCTTC. Protein product: CASREGQANYGYTF.

The rearrangement links TRBV7-9 to TRBJ1-2; TRBD1 agrees at 7 bases. Germline CDR1 is SEHNR and CDR2 is FQNEAQ (reference sequence). V dropped 5 bases and J dropped 9; count of bases not matched to a gene: 6. This CDR3 contains 12 residues. The CDR3 protein is CASSAPTGSYTF. The DNA for the CDR3 is TGTGCCAGCAGCGCCCCGACAGGGAGCTACACCTTC.

The V call is TRBV6-5, the J call TRBJ1-4, with a tentative D call TRBD1 (5 bases). V lost 7 bases and J 5 bases, leaving 17 bases between the germline ends. The germline V gene encodes CDR1 MNHEY and CDR2 SVGAGI. The CDR3 is 15 residues long. The chain's CDR3 is CASTRWGGENEKLFF. The CDR3 DNA is TGTGCCAGCACCCGCTGGGGCGGGGAGAATGAAAAACTGTTTTTT.

V gene TRBV13 combines with J gene TRBJ2-2; 9 bases match TRBD2. With 7 bases clipped from V and 8 bases from J, the junction kept 8 bases outside the gene matches. The CDR3 contains 14 residues. Germline-derived CDR1 and CDR2 are PRHDT and FYEKMQ (reference sequence). The CDR3 sequence: CASKSSGGRGELFF. The CDR3, as DNA: TGTGCCAGCAAATCAAGCGGGGGGCGAGGGGAGCTGTTTTTT.

The DNA for the CDR3 is TGTGCCAGCAGCTTGGGGCCCGCGCAGTACTTC. Translated, it gives CASSLGPAQYF. This rearrangement joins TRBV5-6 to TRBJ2-7, with unresolved D. Looked up from germline, CDR1 is SGHDT and CDR2 is YYEEEE. Trimming took off 0 bases at V and 9 bases at J, with 7 bases between the two ends. The CDR3 runs 11 residues.